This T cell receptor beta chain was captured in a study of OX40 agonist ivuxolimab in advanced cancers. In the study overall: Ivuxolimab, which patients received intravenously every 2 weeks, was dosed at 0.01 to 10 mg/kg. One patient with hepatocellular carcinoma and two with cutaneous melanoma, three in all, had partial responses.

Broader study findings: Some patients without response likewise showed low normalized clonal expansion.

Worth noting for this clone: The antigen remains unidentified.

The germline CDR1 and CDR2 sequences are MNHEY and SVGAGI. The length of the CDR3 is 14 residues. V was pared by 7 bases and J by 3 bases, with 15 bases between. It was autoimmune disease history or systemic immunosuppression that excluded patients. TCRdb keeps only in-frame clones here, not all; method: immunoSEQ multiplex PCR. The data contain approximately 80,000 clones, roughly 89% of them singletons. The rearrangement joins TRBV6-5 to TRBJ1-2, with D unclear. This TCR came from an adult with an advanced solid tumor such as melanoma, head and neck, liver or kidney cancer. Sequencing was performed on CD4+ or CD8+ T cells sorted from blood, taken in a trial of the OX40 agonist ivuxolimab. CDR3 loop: CASKRGVSDYGYTF. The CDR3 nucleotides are TGTGCCAGCAAGCGCGGGGTAAGCGACTATGGCTACACCTTC.